The clone carrying this T cell receptor (beta chain) was counted ten times or more. Its antigen is undetermined. TCRdb analysed the reads with MiXCR anew, one entry per CDR3 protein. The data hold 65,000 to 85,000 distinct CDR3 sequences, with more than 25% observed a single time. This specimen comes from a study of T cell repertoires in cytomegalovirus infection. Overall study: CMV epitopes, recently identified HLA-C-restricted and well-studied HLA-B-restricted, were used. Public TCR beta signatures marked donors with CMV infection and the matching HLA. Study-wide results and caveats: Within the response measured ex vivo, HLA-C-restricted CMV-specific TCR beta clonotypes were dominant.

CDR3 length: 17 amino acids. V gave up 8 bases and J gave up 2 bases; unmatched junction bases: 10. Germline V gene lookup returns CDR1 SGHVS and CDR2 FNYEAQ. The rearrangement links TRBV7-6 to TRBJ2-1; 12 nucleotides match TRBD2. The material was CD8+ T cells from cultured PBMCs, obtained from culture after CMV antigen stimulation. The TCR comes from a human donor in good health (CMV status not recorded). Some clones in this sample may be carry-over from other donors' samples. The chain's CDR3 is CASALPPSGGAYNEQFF. In DNA, the CDR3 is TGTGCCAGCGCCCTCCCTCCTAGCGGGGGGGCCTACAATGAGCAGTTCTTC.